This paragraph reports one TCR beta chain. Treatment of the sample: roughly 20 received Ad26.COV2.S at low or high dose, single or two shots; about 5 received placebo; per-sample allocation not given. At day 63 after the first vaccine or placebo injection, samples were drawn. Wuhan-strain SARS-CoV-2 spike was expressed by the Ad26 vector that made up the vaccine. The table came from immunoSEQ multiplex PCR; TCRdb's copy has only in-frame clones and leaves some out. The data contain 440,000 or so clones, roughly 90% of them singletons. This sample was taken from a study of Ad26.COV2.S vaccination and SARS-CoV-2 variants. The sequence was obtained from a person aged 18-60 years who received the Ad26.COV2.S COVID-19 vaccine or a placebo. The sample consisted of peripheral blood, taken in a trial of Ad26.COV2.S vaccine versus placebo.

Written as DNA, the CDR3 is TGCGCCAGCAGCCAAGATCCGGGTTTCTCGGGCGGCTGGAATGAGCAGTTCTTC. Amino acids: CASSQDPGFSGGWNEQFF. This rearrangement joins TRBV4-3 to TRBJ2-1; D unclear. The CDR3 length is 18 residues. V shed 0 bases and J shed 7 bases, with 22 bases lying between them. Germline loops: CDR1 LGHNA, CDR2 YSLEER.